Detailed here is one T cell receptor beta chain. This sample was taken from a study of Ad26.COV2.S vaccination and SARS-CoV-2 variants. The wider study: Intramuscular Ad26.COV2.S doses were given once or twice, 56 days apart.

The treatment denotes: approximately 18 received Ad26.COV2.S at low or high dose, single or two shots; 5 received placebo; per-sample allocation not given. Sampling occurred on day 63 after the first vaccine or placebo injection. The CDR3 extends over 14 amino acids. Germline CDR1 reads LGHNA; CDR2 reads YNFKEQ. Trimming took 3 bases from V and 2 from J; bases not matched to a gene: 0. Some clones are missing from TCRdb's copy, which holds only in-frame ones; the method was immunoSEQ multiplex PCR. This sample has 300,000 to 400,000 clones, with approximately 86% found just once. The source of this sequence is a person aged 18-65 years who received the Ad26.COV2.S COVID-19 vaccine or a placebo. This chain connects TRBV4-2 to TRBJ2-7, with 11 bases that match TRBD1. The sample in question was peripheral blood, obtained in a trial of Ad26.COV2.S vaccine versus placebo. The CDR3, as DNA: TGTGCCAGCAGCCAGGACAGGGGGCCCTACGAGCAGTACTTC. Translating it yields CASSQDRGPYEQYF.